The 13 T cell receptor beta chains below were found in one sample sequenced in a study of vaccination and CD4 T cells after COVID-19. Scientists ran DNA taken from cultured CD4+ T cells through the Oncomine TCR Beta short-read assay for sequencing. Each CDR3 protein gets one entry after TCRdb re-called the PCR reads with MiXCR. Altogether 20,000 to 25,000 distinct CDR3 sequences are present, 45% to 50% being singletons, with the ten largest covering 9% to 10%. Antigens for these TCRs are unknown. The treatment was: roughly 10-day PBMC culture with coronavirus spike peptide pools or control peptides (ViraFEST assay). Input material: CD4+ T cells from blood, cultured in vitro. Source of these receptors: a human donor who had recovered from COVID-19.

This clonotype appeared once. The V and J genes are TRBV29-1 and TRBJ2-5; no definite D call. In germline, CDR1 is SQVTM, CDR2 ANQGSEA. The CDR3 covers 12 residues. Trimming stripped 6 bases from V and 4 bases from J, with 12 bases between. The CDR3 reads CSVDSGRETQYF. In DNA form, the CDR3 reads TGCAGCGTAGATTCGGGTCGAGAGACCCAGTACTTC.

V and J are TRBV30 and TRBJ2-5; 11 bases agree with TRBD1. V shed 5 bases, J shed 4 bases, and the junction held 18 bases outside the gene matches. The CDR3 runs to 18 residues. Germline CDR1 and CDR2: GTSNPN and SVGIG (reference sequence). The CDR3 DNA is TGTGCCTGGCGCTCCGGCCAGGGGGACAGGGGGATCGGAGAGACCCAGTACTTC. Amino acids: CAWRSGQGDRGIGETQYF. Full variable domain (remainder filled in from reference TRBV30 and TRBJ2-5): SQTIHQWPATLVQPVGSPLSLECTVEGTSNPNLYWYRQAAGRGLQLLFYSVGIGQISSEVPQNLSASRPQDRQFILSSKKLLLSDSGFYLCAWRSGQGDRGIGETQYFGPGTRLLVL.

V usage is TRBV25-1 and J usage is TRBJ2-1, with unresolved D. Germline lookup yields CDR1 MGHDK and CDR2 SYGVNS. The ends were cut back, 3 bases at V and 3 bases at J, with 18 bases in the middle. This CDR3 comprises 17 residues. CDR3: CASSEKADPRNYNEQFF. CDR3 DNA: TGTGCCAGCAGTGAGAAGGCAGACCCCCGCAACTACAATGAGCAGTTCTTC.

V gene TRBV27 combines with J gene TRBJ1-1; TRBD1 might be the D (6 bases). The CDR3 runs to 15 residues. From germline, CDR1 is MNHEY and CDR2 SMNVEV (reference sequence). The V end lost 6 bases, the J end lost 4 bases, and 18 bases lay between the germline ends. DNA of the CDR3: TGTGCCAGCAGCTCCTGGGGGGGGGCTTTCACTGAAGCTTTCTTT. Protein: CASSSWGGAFTEAFF.

The V call is TRBV20-1, the J call TRBJ2-1; 10 bases fit TRBD1. The CDR3 is 15 amino acids. Germline CDR1 and CDR2: DFQATT and SNEGSKA (reference sequence). V was clipped by 2 bases and J by 7 bases; unmatched bases: 8. CDR3 sequence: CSARSPGQGRNEQFF. CDR3 DNA sequence: TGCAGTGCTAGATCTCCGGGACAGGGGAGGAATGAGCAGTTCTTC.

The chain is built from TRBV6-1 and TRBJ2-7, with 10 bases matching TRBD2. Unmatched junction bases numbered 4, after V lost 0 bases and J lost 2 bases. The CDR3 extends over 16 amino acids. Germline CDR1 and CDR2: MNHNS and SASEGT. The CDR3 DNA is TGTGCCAGCAGTGAAGCCGGACTAGCGGAGGCCTACGAGCAGTACTTC. It encodes CASSEAGLAEAYEQYF.

The genes are TRBV14 and TRBJ2-3; D unclear. The CDR3 length is 14 residues. Trimming pared 5 bases from V and 2 bases from J, leaving 11 bases between. Germline CDR1 and CDR2: SGHDN and FVKESK. The CDR3 loop reads CASSSLLITDTQYF. CDR3 DNA sequence: TGTGCCAGCAGCTCCCTACTTATCACAGATACGCAGTATTTT. Full variable domain (missing parts from reference TRBV14 and TRBJ2-3): EAGVTQFPSHSVIEKGQTVTLRCDPISGHDNLYWYRRVMGKEIKFLLHFVKESKQDESGMPNNRFLAERTGGTYSTLKVQPAELEDSGVYFCASSSLLITDTQYFGPGTRLTVL.

The V and J genes are TRBV7-9 and TRBJ2-5; D might be TRBD1 or TRBD2, each matching 6 bases. Germline V lookup: CDR1 SEHNR, CDR2 FQNEAQ (reference sequence). Trimming pared 3 bases from V and 3 bases from J, leaving 26 bases between. This CDR3 is built from 19 residues. The CDR3 DNA reads TGTGCCAGCAGCTTCTCACAATTATCCGCCCGGGGGCCCAAAGAGACCCAGTACTTC. Protein product: CASSFSQLSARGPKETQYF.

This clonotype was counted between two and nine times. The V and J genes are TRBV24-1 and TRBJ2-1; possible D gene TRBD2, 6 bases. CDR3 length equals 16 residues. The germline V and J ends were trimmed by 3 bases and 3 bases, with 14 bases remaining between them. CDR1 and CDR2 (germline): KGHDR, SFDVKD. CDR3 residues: CATSDPSGGNYNEQFF. In DNA form, the CDR3 reads TGTGCCACCAGTGATCCGAGCGGAGGGAACTACAATGAGCAGTTCTTC.

In its sample, this clonotype was seen once. The genes are TRBV19 and TRBJ1-2; 10 bases align to TRBD1. Germline CDR1 is LNHDA and CDR2 is SQIVND (reference sequence). This CDR3 has 14 residues. The J segment lost 4 bases and the V segment lost 8 bases, leaving 7 bases of the junction unmatched. The CDR3 protein is CASVGQGVIYGYTF. The CDR3 DNA reads TGTGCCAGTGTCGGACAGGGGGTAATCTATGGCTACACCTTC.

A remark on this clonotype: At one end, the junction sequence differs from germline, possibly due to a read error. This chain links TRBV7-7 with TRBJ2-5; 11 bases match TRBD2. This CDR3 comprises 14 residues. Germline loops: CDR1 SSHAT, CDR2 FNYEAQ (reference sequence). The DNA for the CDR3 is TGTGCTAGCAGCTTAGCGGGAGGGGGTGAGACCCAGTACTTC. Translation gives CASSLAGGGETQYF.

This clonotype was seen more than once but under ten times. The chain couples TRBV7-9 to TRBJ1-1; no clear D gene. The ends were cut back, 2 bases at V and 4 bases at J, with 17 bases in the middle. CDR3 length: 16 amino acids. The V gene's germline CDR1 is SEHNR and CDR2 FQNEAQ (reference sequence). The DNA for the CDR3 is TGTGCCAGCAGCTTACCTGGAGGGTGGAGAGGCACTGAAGCTTTCTTT. Translating gives CASSLPGGWRGTEAFF. Full variable domain (outside the CDR3, taken from reference TRBV7-9 and TRBJ1-1): DTGVSQNPRHKITKRGQNVTFRCDPISEHNRLYWYRQTLGQGPEFLTYFQNEAQLEKSRLLSDRFSAERPKGSFSTLEIQRTEQGDSAMYLCASSLPGGWRGTEAFFGQGTRLTVV.

This clonotype has more than one count but fewer than ten. This chain uses TRBV28 with TRBJ1-1, with D unclear. Germline V gives CDR1 MDHEN, CDR2 SYDVKM. The CDR3 contains 13 residues. The V gene lost 6 bases and the J gene lost 11 bases, with 19 bases spanning the gap. The CDR3 coding sequence is TGTGCCAGCAGATTCGCCCCGGGCCCCCTGGCTTTCTTT. This codes for CASRFAPGPLAFF.